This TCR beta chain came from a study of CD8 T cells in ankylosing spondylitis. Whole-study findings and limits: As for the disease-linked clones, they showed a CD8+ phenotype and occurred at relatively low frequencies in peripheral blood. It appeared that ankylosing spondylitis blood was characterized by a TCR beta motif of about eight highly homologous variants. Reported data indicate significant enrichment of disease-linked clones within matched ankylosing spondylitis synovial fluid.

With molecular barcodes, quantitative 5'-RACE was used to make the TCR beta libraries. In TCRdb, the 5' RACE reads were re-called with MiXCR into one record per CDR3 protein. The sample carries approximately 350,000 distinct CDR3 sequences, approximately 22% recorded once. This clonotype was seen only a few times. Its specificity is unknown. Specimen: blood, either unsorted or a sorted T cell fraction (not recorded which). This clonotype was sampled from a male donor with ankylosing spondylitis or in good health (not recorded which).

The CDR3 DNA sequence: TGTGCCAGCAGCTTAACCCAGGGGGGCGAGGACGGGGAGCTGTTTTTT. Protein product: CASSLTQGGEDGELFF. The chain couples TRBV11-2 to TRBJ2-2; D possibly corresponds to TRBD1 (7 bases). Germline assignment: CDR1 SGHAT and CDR2 FQNNGV. The CDR3 covers 16 residues. Trimming took 2 bases from V and 7 from J, leaving 17 bases between them.